This entry features one T cell receptor beta chain sequence. The germline V gene has CDR1 MDHEN and CDR2 SYDVKM. The CDR3 length is 15 residues. V shed 3 bases and J shed 4 bases, with 16 bases lying between them. Only in-frame clones appear in the TCRdb table, and some are missing; sequencing was by immunoSEQ multiplex PCR. The table lists about 45,000 clones, about 89% of them singletons, with 4.5% to 5% in the top ten. This entry is derived from a study of blood T cell repertoires in COVID-19. The TCR originated in a human donor in a cohort sampled during active COVID-19. The sequencing sample was made of peripheral blood. The chain recombines TRBV28 with TRBJ2-7; D perhaps matches TRBD1 (6 bases). CDR3 in amino acids: CASSFWSRGSYEQYF. The CDR3 nucleotides are TGTGCCAGCAGTTTTTGGTCCAGGGGCTCTTACGAGCAGTACTTC.